These 16 T cell receptor beta chains share one sample of origin, sequenced in a study of shared clonotypes between healthy human individuals. Sequencing used immunoSEQ multiplex PCR; TCRdb keeps in-frame clones, though not all of them. The profile shows 550,000 to 850,000 clones, around two thirds of them singletons. Specimen: memory CD4+ T cells sorted from blood. Subset reported: CD45RA-negative fraction. The source is a woman under 40 in good health.

The rearrangement links TRBV5-4 to TRBJ2-1; 8 nucleotides align to TRBD2. This CDR3 has 13 residues. V lost 9 bases to trimming and J lost 5 bases; unmatched junction nucleotides: 7. Germline values: CDR1 SGHNT, CDR2 YYREEE (reference sequence). CDR3 sequence: CATKTSDHNEQFF. The CDR3 nucleotides are TGTGCCACCAAGACTAGCGACCACAATGAGCAGTTCTTC.

The V and J genes are TRBV18 and TRBJ2-7; 9 positions match TRBD1. V shed 6 bases, J shed 6 bases, and the junction held 3 bases outside the gene matches. This CDR3 spans 12 amino acids. Germline CDR1 reads KGHSH; CDR2 reads LQKENI. CDR3: CASSSTGGEQYF. CDR3 DNA: TGTGCCAGCTCGTCGACAGGGGGCGAGCAGTACTTC.

The V and J genes are TRBV10-3 and TRBJ2-2; possibly TRBD1 or TRBD2 for D (5 bases each). This CDR3 has 16 residues. With 10 bases removed from V and 4 bases from J, the gap between germline ends came to 22 bases. Germline values: CDR1 ENHRY, CDR2 SYGVKD. The CDR3 region is CATSGDPPSGTGELFF. In DNA, the CDR3 is TGTGCCACATCCGGGGACCCGCCAAGCGGCACCGGGGAGCTGTTTTTT.

The gene calls are TRBV27 and TRBJ1-1, with a tentative D call TRBD1 (5 bases). The CDR3 has 15 amino acids. V was shortened by 6 bases and J by 0 bases, with 14 bases between the two germline ends. Germline assignment: CDR1 MNHEY and CDR2 SMNVEV (reference sequence). Written as DNA, the CDR3 is TGTGCCAGCAGCCCTGGGAGGGGCGTGAACACTGAAGCTTTCTTT. Translated, it gives CASSPGRGVNTEAFF.

This clone was seen ten or more times. The rearrangement links TRBV7-9 to TRBJ1-4; no reliable D call. V was shortened by 3 bases and J by 8 bases, with 13 bases between the two germline ends. Germline values: CDR1 SEHNR, CDR2 FQNEAQ (reference sequence). The CDR3 covers 14 residues. CDR3 coding DNA: TGTGCCAGCAGCTTGATGATGGTGACCGAAAAACTGTTTTTT. It yields the protein CASSLMMVTEKLFF. The whole variable domain, filled in from reference TRBV7-9 and TRBJ1-4, reads DTGVSQNPRHKITKRGQNVTFRCDPISEHNRLYWYRQTLGQGPEFLTYFQNEAQLEKSRLLSDRFSAERPKGSFSTLEIQRTEQGDSAMYLCASSLMMVTEKLFFGSGTQLSVL.

The rearrangement joins TRBV6-5 to TRBJ1-2; D may be TRBD1 (5 bases). The CDR3 is 14 amino acids. Looked up from germline, CDR1 is MNHEY and CDR2 is SVGAGI. V lost 6 bases to trimming and J lost 3 bases, with 14 bases between them. CDR3 in amino acids: CASRQGASYYGYTF. The CDR3, as DNA: TGTGCCAGCAGGCAAGGGGCCAGCTACTATGGCTACACCTTC.

This clone appeared a single time. A much larger clonotype is one base distant, so this may be a read error. Other DNA variants within this sample encode the same CDR3. V and J are TRBV11-2 and TRBJ2-3; D not resolved. The CDR3 totals 12 residues. Germline V gene sequence: CDR1 SGHAT, CDR2 FQNNGV. V dropped 4 bases and J dropped 2 bases, with 4 bases sitting between them. For the CDR3, the DNA is TGTGCCAGCAGCTCTTACACAGATACGCAGTATTTT. This sequence encodes CASSSYTDTQYF.

The chain carries TRBV10-2 and TRBJ1-2; D is unresolved. Trimming left V 2 bases short and J 5 bases short, with 15 bases between. Germline V lookup: CDR1 WSHSY, CDR2 SAAADI. CDR3 length equals 15 residues. The CDR3 bases are TGCGCCAGCAGTGAGGGCGGCTGGGAGTTATATGGCTACACCTTC. Protein sequence: CASSEGGWELYGYTF.

The DNA for the CDR3 is TGTGCCAGTAGTCTTGGTACAGGGTATTCCTATGGCTACACCTTC. Translating gives CASSLGTGYSYGYTF. J is TRBJ1-2 and V is TRBV19; D is possibly TRBD1 (6 bases). With 5 bases removed from V and 4 bases from J, the gap between germline ends came to 17 bases. The CDR3 covers 15 residues. Germline loops: CDR1 LNHDA, CDR2 SQIVND (reference sequence).

The chain links TRBV28 to TRBJ2-1; 10 nucleotides match TRBD1. CDR3 length: 15 amino acids. Losses at the gene ends were 3 bases for V and 5 bases for J; bases not matched to a gene: 4. The germline gives CDR1 MDHEN, CDR2 SYDVKM. CDR3 sequence: CASSFAGQGDNEQFF. CDR3 nucleotides: TGTGCCAGCAGTTTCGCCGGACAGGGGGACAATGAGCAGTTCTTC.

The chain carries TRBV19 and TRBJ1-1; 7 nucleotides match TRBD1. The germline CDR1 and CDR2 sequences are LNHDA and SQIVND (reference sequence). J lost 1 base, V lost 4 bases, and 15 bases had no gene match. This CDR3 is built from 18 residues. The CDR3 is CASSRRTGTEQSNTEAFF. DNA for the CDR3: TGTGCCAGTAGTAGACGAACAGGGACAGAACAATCGAACACTGAAGCTTTCTTT. Full variable domain (missing parts from reference TRBV19 and TRBJ1-1): DGGITQSPKYLFRKEGQNVTLSCEQNLNHDAMYWYRQDPGQGLRLIYYSQIVNDFQKGDIAEGYSVSREKKESFPLTVTSAQKNPTAFYLCASSRRTGTEQSNTEAFFGQGTRLTVV.

The V call is TRBV7-9, the J call TRBJ2-7; D unresolved. This CDR3 comprises 10 residues. Germline CDR1 and CDR2: SEHNR and FQNEAQ (reference sequence). Trimming shortened V by 6 bases and J by 8 bases, and 8 bases separated the two germline ends. CDR3 in DNA: TGTGCCAGCAGTTCCGCCCAGCAGTACTTC. Its translation is CASSSAQQYF. Variable domain in full (rest from reference TRBV7-9 and TRBJ2-7): DTGVSQNPRHKITKRGQNVTFRCDPISEHNRLYWYRQTLGQGPEFLTYFQNEAQLEKSRLLSDRFSAERPKGSFSTLEIQRTEQGDSAMYLCASSSAQQYFGPGTRLTVT.

This clone was seen only a few times. The rearrangement uses TRBV30 and TRBJ1-1; 9 bases fit TRBD1. The J segment lost 5 bases and the V segment lost 3 bases, leaving 7 bases of the junction unmatched. Germline CDR1 GTSNPN, CDR2 SVGIG (reference sequence). The CDR3 extends over 14 amino acids. The DNA of the CDR3 is TGTGCCTGGAGCCAAACGACAGGGGGGACTGAAGCTTTCTTT. Encoded protein: CAWSQTTGGTEAFF.

The rearrangement links TRBV28 to TRBJ1-5, with 7 bases matching TRBD1. Germline V gene data show CDR1 as MDHEN and CDR2 as SYDVKM. With V trimmed by 7 bases and J by 1 base, 10 bases remained unmatched. This CDR3 spans 16 amino acids. CDR3 residues: CASNNNRGMSNQPQHF. The CDR3 coding sequence is TGTGCCAGCAACAACAACAGGGGAATGAGCAATCAGCCCCAGCATTTT.

This chain links TRBV29-1 with TRBJ2-5, with D perhaps matching TRBD2 (6 bases). This CDR3 contains 14 residues. V gave up 0 bases and J gave up 9 bases, with 17 bases separating them. Germline CDR1 SQVTM, CDR2 ANQGSEA. The DNA for the CDR3 is TGCAGCGTTGAAGATGAGCGGGCCCCGTGGTCCCAGTACTTC. Translating gives CSVEDERAPWSQYF.

The V call is TRBV2, the J call TRBJ2-1; 7 bases map to TRBD1. This CDR3 is built from 18 residues. Germline V gene lookup returns CDR1 SNHLY and CDR2 FYNNEI. The junction had 9 bases not matched to a gene; V was cut back by 1 base and J by 0 bases. CDR3: CASSEVPGQISSYNEQFF. The CDR3 DNA reads as TGTGCCAGCAGTGAAGTACCGGGACAGATTAGCTCCTACAATGAGCAGTTCTTC.